This TCR beta chain was sequenced in a study of coeliac disease. Study information: Disease groups: newly diagnosed active, refractory type I, gluten-free-diet controlled.

On this clone itself: Antigen specificity is unknown.

General study findings and limits: Intraepithelial and lamina propria fractions were not highly pure, so cross-contamination was possible. According to the authors, this method cannot detect gliadin-specific T cells in an unbiased way. Most TRB amino acid sequences occurred in only one sample.

TCRdb's table, derived via immunoSEQ multiplex PCR, lists solely in-frame clones and lacks some. The profile shows 5,400 or so clones, roughly 54% of them singletons. The CDR3 length is 16 residues. Germline V gives CDR1 MGHRA, CDR2 YSYEKL. Deletions cut 0 bases from V and 0 bases from J, with 11 bases between. The specimen was intraepithelial lymphocytes from the gut. The chain uses TRBV4-1 and TRBJ1-1, with no clear D. The source of this sequence is a woman aged 30 to 39 with active celiac disease. Here the CDR3 DNA reads TGCGCCAGCAGCCAAGATCACGGCAGCGTGAACACTGAAGCTTTCTTT. Its protein is CASSQDHGSVNTEAFF.